This TCR beta chain was recorded in a study of spatial heterogeneity in lung cancer. Overall study context: Detection of beta-chain sequences consistently exceeded that of alpha-chain sequences.

Time point defined: sample taken at primary tumor resection. TCRs were sequenced from unsorted whole RNA of tumor, nontumor lung or PBMC. The cohort: approximately 74 early-stage, untreated non-small cell lung cancer patients. To note about this clonotype: Its target is unknown.

All TCR cDNA molecules were individually tagged with a unique molecular identifier. One entry per CDR3 protein, called by TCRdb with MiXCR from the 5' RACE reads. The table includes about 38,000 distinct CDR3 sequences, 7.5% detected once. Study observations and caveats: Blood contained ubiquitous expanded tumor TCRs more at resection than at follow-up.

The CDR3 has 14 residues. Germline V gene data show CDR1 as MNHEY and CDR2 as SVGAGI. With 3 bases removed from V and 2 bases from J, the gap between germline ends came to 11 bases. The sequencing here drew on PBMCs, taken at surgery. This TCR came from a male donor with early-stage non-small cell lung cancer. This rearrangement joins TRBV6-5 to TRBJ2-7; D is perhaps TRBD1 (6 bases). CDR3 loop: CASSYHREAYEQYF. The CDR3 DNA is TGTGCCAGCAGTTATCACAGGGAAGCCTACGAGCAGTACTTC.